These T cell receptor beta chains were read from a single sample in a study of T cell responses to AZD1222 COVID-19 vaccine. This table comes from immunoSEQ multiplex PCR, and its TCRdb copy is limited to in-frame clones, with some not included. The sample lists approximately 100,000 clones, roughly 87% occurring once. This sample comprised peripheral blood, obtained on day 0 of AZD1222 vaccination. The receptors come from an adult in good health. CDR3s include the opening cysteine and the closing phenylalanine or tryptophan. D genes are given only for firm matches. Clone size is stated in some rows and not others, as once, few, many or a class when expanded.

CDR3 DNA	CDR3 protein	J gene	D gene	clone size	V gene
TGTGCCAGCAGCCCCGACAGGGGCGGAGGCTACACCTTC	CASSPDRGGGYTF	TRBJ1-2	TRBD1	.	TRBV7-3
TGTGCCAGCAGTTCGATAATCTGGGGGACAGGGACTTTTAATCAGCCCCAGCATTTT	CASSSIIWGTGTFNQPQHF	TRBJ1-5	TRBD1	.	TRBV28
TGCGCCAGCAGCCAAGGGACACCCGCCTACGAGCAGTACTTC	CASSQGTPAYEQYF	TRBJ2-7	.	.	TRBV4-1
TGTGCCATCAGCCGACAGGCCGAAGTTGGCTACACCTTC	CAISRQAEVGYTF	TRBJ1-2	.	.	TRBV10-3
TGTGCCAGTAGTCCGACGGGAGGCGATGAGCAGTTCTTC	CASSPTGGDEQFF	TRBJ2-1	TRBD2	.	TRBV19
TGTGCCAGTAGTATAACACAGGGAGGTACGCTTTATAGCAATCAGCCCCAGCATTTT	CASSITQGGTLYSNQPQHF	TRBJ1-5	.	.	TRBV19
TGCAGCGTTCAAGGGGCCCCGACAGGGGGCAGGTATGAGCAGTTCTTC	CSVQGAPTGGRYEQFF	TRBJ2-1	TRBD1	.	TRBV29-1
TGTGCCAGCAGCTTAGGGACTAGCCGCGTAGAGGAGCAGTTCTTC	CASSLGTSRVEEQFF	TRBJ2-1	TRBD2	once	TRBV7-3
TGTGCCAGCAGTGAAGGGACTAGCAACGGGGAGCTGTTTTTT	CASSEGTSNGELFF	TRBJ2-2	TRBD2	.	TRBV2
TGTGCCAGCAGCTACGGACAGGGCTCTGGAAACACCATATATTTT	CASSYGQGSGNTIYF	TRBJ1-3	TRBD1	.	TRBV7-8
TGCACCAGCAGCCGTCGGACAGTTAATTCACCCCTCCACTTT	CTSSRRTVNSPLHF	TRBJ1-6	.	.	TRBV1
TGTGCCATCAGAACCGAACTAGCCTCTAGTTCCAACAATGAGCAGTTCTTC	CAIRTELASSSNNEQFF	TRBJ2-1	.	few	TRBV10-3
TGCGCCAGCAGCCCGGGTCGGGACTTACCGGGACATATGAACACTGAAGCTTTCTTT	CASSPGRDLPGHMNTEAFF	TRBJ1-1	.	.	TRBV5-1
TGTGCCAGCAGTTCCGGACTAGCGGGAGTAGAGACCCAGTACTTC	CASSSGLAGVETQYF	TRBJ2-5	TRBD2	.	TRBV6-6
TGTGCCAGCAGTACAAACTTCCAATATAGTGGCAATGAGCAGTTCTTC	CASSTNFQYSGNEQFF	TRBJ2-1	.	.	TRBV27
TGTGCCAGCAGTAGCGGACAGGGTGGCCCAGATACGCAGTATTTT	CASSSGQGGPDTQYF	TRBJ2-3	TRBD1	once	TRBV6-5
TGTGCCAGCAGCGGGACTAGCGGGAGGTCGGCCGAGCAGTACTTC	CASSGTSGRSAEQYF	TRBJ2-7	TRBD2	.	TRBV9